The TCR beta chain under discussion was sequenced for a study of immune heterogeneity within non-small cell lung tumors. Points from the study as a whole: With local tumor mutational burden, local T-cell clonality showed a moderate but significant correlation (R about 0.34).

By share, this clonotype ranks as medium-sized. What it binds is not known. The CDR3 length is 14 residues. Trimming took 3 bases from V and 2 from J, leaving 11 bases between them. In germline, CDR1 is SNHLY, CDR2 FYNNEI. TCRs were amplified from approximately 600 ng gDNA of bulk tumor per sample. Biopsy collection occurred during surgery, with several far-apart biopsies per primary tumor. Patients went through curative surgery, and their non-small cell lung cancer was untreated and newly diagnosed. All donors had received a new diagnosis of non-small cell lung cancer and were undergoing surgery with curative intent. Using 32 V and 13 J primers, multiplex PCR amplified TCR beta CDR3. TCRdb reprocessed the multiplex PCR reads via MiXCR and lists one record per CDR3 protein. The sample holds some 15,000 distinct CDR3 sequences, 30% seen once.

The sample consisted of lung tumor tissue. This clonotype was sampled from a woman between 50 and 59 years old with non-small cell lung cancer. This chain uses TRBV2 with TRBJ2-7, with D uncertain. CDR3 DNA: TGTGCCAGCAGTGAGACAAACGGACCCTACGAGCAGTACTTC. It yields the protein CASSETNGPYEQYF.